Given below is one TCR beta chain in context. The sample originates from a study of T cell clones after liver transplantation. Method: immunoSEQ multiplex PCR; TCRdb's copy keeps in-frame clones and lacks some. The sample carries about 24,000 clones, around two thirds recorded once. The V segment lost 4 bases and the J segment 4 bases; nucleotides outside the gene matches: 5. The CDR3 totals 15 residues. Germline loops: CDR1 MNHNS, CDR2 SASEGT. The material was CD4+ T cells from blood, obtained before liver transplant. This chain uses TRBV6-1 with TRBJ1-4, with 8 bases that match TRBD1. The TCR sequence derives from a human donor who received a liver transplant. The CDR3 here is CASSARGQVNEKLFF. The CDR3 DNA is TGTGCCAGCAGTGCCCGGGGACAGGTTAATGAAAAACTGTTTTTT.